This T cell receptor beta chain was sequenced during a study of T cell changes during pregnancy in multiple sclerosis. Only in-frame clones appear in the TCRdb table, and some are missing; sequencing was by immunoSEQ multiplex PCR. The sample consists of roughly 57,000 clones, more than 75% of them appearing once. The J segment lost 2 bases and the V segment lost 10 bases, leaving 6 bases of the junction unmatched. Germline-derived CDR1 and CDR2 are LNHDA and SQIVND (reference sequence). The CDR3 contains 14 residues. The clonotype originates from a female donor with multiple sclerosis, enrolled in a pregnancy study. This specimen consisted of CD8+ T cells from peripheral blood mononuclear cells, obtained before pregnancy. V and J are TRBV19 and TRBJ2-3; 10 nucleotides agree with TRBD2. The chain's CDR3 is CATDSGGSTDTQYF. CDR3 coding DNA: TGTGCCACCGATAGCGGGGGGTCCACAGATACGCAGTATTTT.